This T cell receptor (beta chain) appears in the sequencing data of a study of CD8 T cells in Susac syndrome. V was cut by 5 bases and J by 4 bases, with 12 bases left in between. The germline V gene encodes CDR1 SEHNR and CDR2 FQNEAQ (reference sequence). The CDR3 length is 14 residues. The study sequenced TCR beta in blood CD8+ and CD4+ T cells. In contrast to the negatively isolated CD8+ and CD4+ T cells, TEMRA cells were FACS-enriched. This clonotype was counted only a few times. The authors reverse transcribed about 0.45 to 1 ug RNA with random hexamers. TCRdb reprocessed the immunoSEQ multiplex PCR reads via MiXCR and lists one record per CDR3 protein. The data hold approximately 76,000 distinct CDR3 sequences, with roughly 95% observed a single time.

This sequence was found in a human donor with multiple sclerosis. The chain is built from TRBV7-9 and TRBJ1-5; D is possibly TRBD1 (5 bases). Sequences were obtained from CD8+ T cells from PBMCs. The CDR3: CASSLEAGNQPQHF. The DNA for the CDR3 is TGTGCCAGCAGCCTTGAGGCAGGGAATCAGCCCCAGCATTTT.